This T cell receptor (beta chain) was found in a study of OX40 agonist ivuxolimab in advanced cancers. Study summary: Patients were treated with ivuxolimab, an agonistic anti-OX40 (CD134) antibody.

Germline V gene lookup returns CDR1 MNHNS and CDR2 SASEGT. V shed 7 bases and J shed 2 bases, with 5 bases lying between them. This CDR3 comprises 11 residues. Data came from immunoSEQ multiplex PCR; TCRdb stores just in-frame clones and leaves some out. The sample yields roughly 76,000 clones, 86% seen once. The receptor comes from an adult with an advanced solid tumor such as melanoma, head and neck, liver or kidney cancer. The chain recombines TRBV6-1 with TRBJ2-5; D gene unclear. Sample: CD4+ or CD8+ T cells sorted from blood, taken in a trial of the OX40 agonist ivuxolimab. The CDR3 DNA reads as TGTGCCAGCACTGTACAAGAGACCCAGTACTTC. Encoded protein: CASTVQETQYF.